The 31 T cell receptor beta chains in this list originate from one sample, sequenced in a study of T cells in Graves' hyperthyroidism and ophthalmopathy. Using RNA transcripts as the source, TCR beta CDR3 regions were amplified. TCR CDR3 regions were first amplified by RT-PCR with HTBI primers. MiXCR was run by TCRdb on the multiplex PCR reads, yielding one entry per CDR3 protein. The sample lists just under 750,000 distinct CDR3 sequences, 30% to 40% occurring once. Sequenced: blood. These TCRs come from a woman aged 40 to 50 with Graves' hyperthyroidism.

Comments on this clonotype: It may be a read error: a sequence one base away is much more abundant. The genes are TRBV5-1 and TRBJ1-2; 7 nucleotides line up with TRBD1. The CDR3 contains 14 residues. Germline lookup yields CDR1 SGHRS and CDR2 YFSETQ. CDR3 protein: CASSSATGNYDYTF. The CDR3 DNA follows: TGCGCCAGCAGCTCAGCGACAGGGAACTATGACTACACCTTC.

Details on this clonotype: A much larger clone differs from this one at a single base, so this may be a read error. The chain uses TRBV19 and TRBJ1-1, with D hard to call. Per germline, CDR1 LNHDA and CDR2 SQIVND (reference sequence). Trimming stripped 3 bases from V and 3 bases from J, with 5 bases between. The CDR3 runs 12 residues. The CDR3 loop is CASSIGHTEAFF. CDR3 coding DNA: TGTGCCAGTAGTATTGGGCACACTGAAGCTTTCTTT.

The chain links TRBV12-3 or TRBV12-4 to TRBJ1-1; D unclear. V dropped 1 base and J dropped 6 bases, with 12 bases sitting between them. This CDR3 is built from 14 residues. This CDR3 is CASSLGRVYSEAFF. The CDR3 DNA follows: TGTGCCAGCAGTTTAGGACGGGTGTACTCTGAAGCTTTCTTT.

A single count supports this clonotype. Sequence at one end of the junction differs from germline and may be a read error. The gene calls are TRBV10-3 and TRBJ1-1; D is unclear. In germline, CDR1 is ENHRY, CDR2 SYGVKD. This CDR3 contains 13 residues. CDR3 loop: CAISDSGSSWRVF. The CDR3 DNA follows: TGTGCCATCAGTGACTCGGGCAGCTCTTGGCGGGTCTTT.

The gene calls are TRBV5-1 and TRBJ2-5; 10 nucleotides match TRBD2. The germline CDR1 and CDR2 sequences are SGHRS and YFSETQ. After removal of 0 bases from V and 5 bases from J, the junction contained 10 bases not matched to a gene. The CDR3 sequence is 17 residues long. The CDR3 loop is CASSLDVTSGIRETQYF. DNA for the CDR3: TGCGCCAGCAGCTTGGACGTCACTAGCGGGATACGGGAGACCCAGTACTTC.

The chain is built from TRBV7-2 and TRBJ2-7; TRBD2 might be the D (6 bases). The end of the DNA aligns better with TRBJ2-1, so the J call may be wrong. Germline CDR1 SGHTA, CDR2 FQGNSA. This CDR3 comprises 13 residues. The CDR3 DNA follows: TGTGCCAGCAGCACCGGGAGCTACAATGAGCAGTTCTTC. This sequence encodes CASSTGSYNEQFF.

V is TRBV6-2 or TRBV6-3 and J is TRBJ2-7; D is perhaps TRBD2 (6 bases). The V end lost 4 bases, the J end lost 2 bases, and 15 bases lay between the germline ends. In germline, CDR1 is MNHEY, CDR2 SVGEGT. The CDR3 totals 15 residues. CDR3 bases: TGTGCCAGCAGTTTTCGGGCTAGCGAAACCTACGAGCAGTACTTC. Translation: CASSFRASETYEQYF.

This chain links TRBV30 with TRBJ1-1, with D possibly matching TRBD1 (5 bases). V dropped 2 bases and J dropped 7 bases, with 17 bases sitting between them. The CDR3 sequence is 14 residues long. The germline gives CDR1 GTSNPN, CDR2 SVGIG (reference sequence). The CDR3: CAWSSDGGAGEAFF. The CDR3 DNA reads as TGTGCCTGGAGTTCGGACGGAGGGGCTGGTGAAGCTTTCTTT.

The chain recombines TRBV6-2 or TRBV6-3 with TRBJ1-5; D is unclear. The germline gives CDR1 MNHEY, CDR2 SVGEGT. CDR3 size: 15 residues. V lost 5 bases and J 4 bases, leaving 15 bases between the germline ends. CDR3 residues: CASSLRPDGNQPQHF. CDR3 coding DNA: TGTGCCAGCAGTCTCAGACCGGATGGGAATCAGCCCCAGCATTTT.

The chain carries TRBV5-8 and TRBJ1-6; D remains unclear. Looked up from germline, CDR1 is SGHTS and CDR2 is YDEGEE. Trimming removed 0 bases at V and 7 bases at J, with 8 bases between. The CDR3 is made up of 14 amino acids. The CDR3 region is CASSLESTNSPLHF. The CDR3 bases are TGTGCCAGCAGCTTGGAAAGCACCAATTCACCCCTCCACTTT.

Comment on this clonotype: A much bigger clone sits one base away, suggesting this may be a read error. V gene TRBV13 combines with J gene TRBJ1-1, with D possibly being TRBD1 (5 bases). This CDR3 region has 15 residues. From germline, CDR1 is PRHDT and CDR2 FYEKMQ (reference sequence). In DNA form, the CDR3 reads TGTGCCAGCAGCTTCTCGGGGGGAGAGAACACTCAAGCTTTCTTT. Encoded protein: CASSFSGGENTQAFF.

Worth noting for this clonotype: Since a much larger clone is just one base distant, this may be a read error. The rearrangement links TRBV7-2 to TRBJ1-1; D not resolved. CDR1 is SGHTA, CDR2 FQGNSA, per germline. This CDR3 spans 13 amino acids. CDR3 amino acids: CASSFTLNAEAFF. The CDR3 nucleotides read TGTGCCAGCAGCTTCACATTGAACGCTGAAGCTTTCTTT.

This clonotype occurred once. The chain carries TRBV6-1 and TRBJ1-5, with D possibly being TRBD1 (5 bases). The CDR3 covers 15 residues. In germline, CDR1 is MNHNS, CDR2 SASEGT. V lost 5 bases to trimming and J lost 0 bases, with 11 bases between them. CDR3: CASSRTLYSNQPQHF. CDR3 sequence (DNA): TGTGCCAGCAGTCGGACACTTTATAGCAATCAGCCCCAGCATTTT.

The V gene is TRBV6-1, the J gene TRBJ2-7; no definite D call. V was shortened by 7 bases and J by 7 bases, with 5 bases between the two germline ends. Germline V CDR1 and CDR2: MNHNS, SASEGT. This CDR3 is built from 9 residues. As DNA, the CDR3 is TGTGCCAGCAATCCAGAGCAGTACTTC. Translated: CASNPEQYF.

This clonotype was observed a few times. This chain connects TRBV3-1 to TRBJ2-7; D is perhaps TRBD1 (5 bases). V was cut by 3 bases and J by 5 bases, with 14 bases left in between. Germline CDR1 LGHDT, CDR2 YNNKEL (reference sequence). This CDR3 spans 14 amino acids. The CDR3 sequence: CASSQSGIYDEQYF. The CDR3, as DNA: TGTGCCAGCAGCCAGTCAGGGATCTACGACGAGCAGTACTTC.

The V and J genes are TRBV6-5 and TRBJ1-1; D is possibly TRBD1 (5 bases). Germline lookup yields CDR1 MNHEY and CDR2 SVGAGI. The CDR3 runs 14 residues. Trimming removed 5 bases at V and 5 bases at J, with 15 bases between. This CDR3 reads CASSPGTFGTEAFF. CDR3 nucleotides: TGTGCCAGCAGTCCGGGGACCTTTGGGACTGAAGCTTTCTTT.

This clonotype appeared a few times. Written as DNA, the CDR3 is TGTGCCAGCAGCTTAGCCCCAGGGGGGGGGTACTATGGCTACACCTTC. It codes for CASSLAPGGGYYGYTF. The chain recombines TRBV7-2 with TRBJ1-2, with 7 nucleotides matching TRBD1. The CDR3 totals 16 residues. Germline V gene data show CDR1 as SGHTA and CDR2 as FQGNSA. V lost 0 bases and J lost 3; bases outside the gene matches: 7.

The chain employs TRBV20-1 and TRBJ2-7; 7 positions match TRBD1. In germline, CDR1 is DFQATT, CDR2 SNEGSKA (reference sequence). With 3 bases clipped from V and 2 bases from J, the junction kept 7 bases outside the gene matches. CDR3 size: 14 residues. The CDR3 here is CSASRGTDTYEQYF. In DNA form, the CDR3 reads TGCAGTGCTAGTAGGGGGACAGACACCTACGAGCAGTACTTC.

A single count supports this clonotype. The chain recombines TRBV10-3 with TRBJ2-3, with D perhaps matching TRBD1 (5 bases). The CDR3 spans 13 residues. Germline V gene sequence: CDR1 ENHRY, CDR2 SYGVKD. V was clipped by 7 bases and J by 3 bases, with 11 bases between them. Here the CDR3 DNA reads TGTGCCATCACTGGCAGGGCGACAGATACGCAGTATTTT. This sequence encodes CAITGRATDTQYF.

This clonotype was seen at least ten times. The chain combines TRBV5-6 with TRBJ1-6, with D uncertain. Germline loops: CDR1 SGHDT, CDR2 YYEEEE. The CDR3 contains 16 residues. Deletions cut 1 base from V and 6 bases from J, with 14 bases between. CDR3 DNA sequence: TGTGCCAGCAGCTTGTTTTCGACTCGGGGTAATTCACCCCTCCACTTT. Amino acid sequence: CASSLFSTRGNSPLHF.

The gene calls are TRBV9 and TRBJ2-7; 7 bases map to TRBD1. The CDR3 loop spans 16 amino acids. Germline values: CDR1 SGDLS, CDR2 YYNGEE. V gave up 4 bases and J gave up 2 bases; unmatched junction bases: 12. The CDR3 nucleotides are TGTGCCAGCAGCCTCGGACGGGACAGTCGAACCTACGAGCAGTACTTC. Translated: CASSLGRDSRTYEQYF.

This clonotype was counted between two and nine times. The rearrangement uses TRBV2 and TRBJ2-3; D gene uncertain. The CDR3 sequence is 12 residues long. Between the trimmed V and J ends, which lost 8 bases and 1 base, there was a span of 7 bases. Germline V gene data show CDR1 as SNHLY and CDR2 as FYNNEI. CDR3 sequence: CASSWGTDTQYF. CDR3 coding DNA: TGTGCCAGCTCCTGGGGCACAGATACGCAGTATTTT.

The rearrangement links TRBV5-1 to TRBJ2-6; unclear D gene. V was trimmed by 3 bases and J by 18 bases, leaving 4 bases between them. The CDR3 has 8 residues. Germline CDR1 is SGHRS and CDR2 is YFSETQ. The CDR3 DNA reads as TGCGCCAGCAGCTCAGGGACTTTC. It specifies CASSSGTF. Together with reference TRBV5-1 and TRBJ2-6, the CDR3 gives the full variable domain: KAGVTQTPRYLIKTRGQQVTLSCSPISGHRSVSWYQQTPGQGLQFLFEYFSETQRNKGNFPGRFSGRQFSNSRSEMNVSTLELGDSALYLCASSSGTFGAGSRLTVL.

There are a few counts of this clonotype. The genes are TRBV11-2 and TRBJ1-4; D is uncertain. Germline lookup yields CDR1 SGHAT and CDR2 FQNNGV. The CDR3 contains 15 residues. With 5 bases removed from V and 5 bases from J, the gap between germline ends came to 15 bases. In nucleotides, the CDR3 is TGTGCCAGCAGCCCACCCAGGACTGACAATGAAAAACTGTTTTTT. Translating it yields CASSPPRTDNEKLFF.

This sequence joins TRBV25-1 and TRBJ1-5; 7 nucleotides match TRBD1. This CDR3 is 14 amino acids long. V lost 4 bases and J lost 7; bases outside the gene matches: 7. Germline CDR1 and CDR2: MGHDK and SYGVNS. Here the CDR3 reads CASSARQGGQPQHF. For the CDR3, the DNA is TGTGCCAGCAGTGCTAGACAGGGTGGGCAGCCCCAGCATTTT.

This clonotype was detected once. The chain employs TRBV20-1 and TRBJ2-7, with TRBD2 matching 9 bases. Germline V gives CDR1 DFQATT, CDR2 SNEGSKA (reference sequence). This CDR3 comprises 15 residues. Unmatched junction bases numbered 14, after V lost 6 bases and J lost 5 bases. In DNA form, the CDR3 reads TGCAGTGCCCTACAGGGCCCCGGGACTAGCAACGAGCAGTACTTC. Residues: CSALQGPGTSNEQYF.

The gene calls are TRBV7-2 and TRBJ1-5; D call uncertain. CDR1 and CDR2 from the germline V gene are SGHTA and FQGNSA. V was trimmed by 3 bases and J by 0 bases, leaving 9 bases between them. The CDR3 spans 15 residues. The CDR3 here is CASSFSGNSNQPQHF. Here the CDR3 DNA reads TGTGCCAGCAGCTTCTCCGGGAATAGCAATCAGCCCCAGCATTTT.

This clonotype was counted a few times. The chain recombines TRBV11-2 with TRBJ1-5; the D is unclear. CDR3 length: 13 amino acids. The germline V gene has CDR1 SGHAT and CDR2 FQNNGV. V lost 0 bases and J lost 8, with 8 bases in between. CDR3 DNA: TGTGCCAGCAGCTTAGATCTAGCAGAGCCCCAGCATTTT. Its translation is CASSLDLAEPQHF.

The chain combines TRBV19 with TRBJ2-2; tentative D call: TRBD2 (6 bases). This CDR3 has 12 amino acids. Germline V gene lookup returns CDR1 LNHDA and CDR2 SQIVND (reference sequence). This CDR3 reads CASPGGTGELFF. For the CDR3, the DNA is TGTGCTAGTCCAGGAGGGACCGGGGAGCTGTTTTTT.

As to this clonotype: Being one base from a much bigger clone, this may be a read error. The J gene is TRBJ2-7, the V gene TRBV7-9, with D possibly being TRBD2 (6 bases). V was pared by 1 base and J by 4 bases, with 17 bases between. CDR1 is SEHNR, CDR2 FQNEAQ, per germline (reference sequence). This CDR3 comprises 16 residues. As DNA, the CDR3 is TGTGCCAGCAGCTTAGGGGGGGAGGCCATTCAGTACGAGCAGTACTTC. This codes for CASSLGGEAIQYEQYF.

For this clonotype: One junction end disagrees with the germline gene, perhaps due to a read error. This chain joins TRBV10-3 and TRBJ2-7, with TRBD1 as a possible D gene (5 bases). CDR1 ENHRY and CDR2 SYGVKD come from the germline V gene. The CDR3 length is 13 residues. The CDR3 DNA reads TGTGCCAGCAGTCGCCCGGGCCAGGGCGAGCAGTACTTC. Translation gives CASSRPGQGEQYF.